Detailed here is one T cell receptor beta chain. Participants reported their clinical history, and cohort assignment relied on those reports. The method was immunoSEQ multiplex PCR; TCRdb's version includes in-frame clones alone and lacks a portion of them. The table has a few hundred thousand clones, 86% seen once. The sample originates from a study of blood T cell repertoires in COVID-19. Study-level background: The United States, Italy and Spain provided the acute and convalescent COVID-19 samples.

The germline CDR1 and CDR2 sequences are SGHRS and YFSETQ. The CDR3 spans 14 residues. V shed 0 bases and J shed 1 base, with 7 bases lying between them. V is TRBV5-1 and J is TRBJ2-5; D uncertain. Input material: PBMCs or T cells enriched from blood (not recorded which). This TCR was recovered from a woman aged 35 to 49 with acute COVID-19. The CDR3 here is CASSLGRSQETQYF. CDR3 sequence (DNA): TGCGCCAGCAGCTTGGGTAGGAGCCAAGAGACCCAGTACTTC.